Below are 6 T cell receptor beta chains sequenced from a single sample in a study of T cell changes during pregnancy in multiple sclerosis (dated by TCRdb to about 2019). The method was the immunoSEQ multiplex PCR assay. TCRdb mirrors the immuneACCESS table, restricted to in-frame sequences. Some clones are absent from its copies; in checked studies, under half trace to an unresolved V gene, and the reason for the others is unknown. The sample data list roughly 48,000 clones, and around 92% of these were observed just once. Approximately 0.9% of the sample lies in the top ten. The specimen was CD4+ T cells from peripheral blood mononuclear cells, collected in the second trimester of pregnancy. These receptors were taken from a female donor in good health, enrolled as a control in a pregnancy study.

This sequence joins TRBV5-6 and TRBJ2-1, with 7 nucleotides matching TRBD2. CDR1 is SGHDT and CDR2 is YYEEEE in the germline V gene. This CDR3 contains 14 residues. After removal of 3 bases from V and 12 bases from J, the junction contained 12 bases not matched to a gene. The CDR3 loop reads CASSSGTNLGRQFF. The CDR3 bases are TGTGCCAGCAGCTCGGGGACTAACCTCGGCAGGCAGTTCTTC.

The V gene is TRBV29-1, the J gene TRBJ2-7; a possible D gene is TRBD1 (6 bases). Germline V CDR1 and CDR2: SQVTM, ANQGSEA. Trimming shortened V by 7 bases and J by 0 bases, and 19 bases separated the two germline ends. CDR3 length: 15 amino acids. The CDR3 nucleotides are TGCAGCGCAATCAAGGGACATTTGAGCTCCTACGAGCAGTACTTC. Protein product: CSAIKGHLSSYEQYF.

The chain employs TRBV10-3 and TRBJ2-5; TRBD2 aligns across 8 bases. Near its end, the DNA agrees better with TRBJ2-7, so the J call may be wrong. Germline V gives CDR1 ENHRY, CDR2 SYGVKD. The CDR3 extends over 14 amino acids. The chain's CDR3 is CAISESGSSYEQYF. In nucleotides, the CDR3 is TGTGCCATCAGTGAGAGCGGGAGTTCCTACGAGCAGTACTTC.

This clone was counted a single time. The chain couples TRBV2 to TRBJ2-7; a possible D gene is TRBD2 (7 bases). CDR1 is SNHLY, CDR2 FYNNEI, per germline. V was cut by 2 bases and J by 4 bases, with 12 bases left in between. The CDR3 consists of 14 residues. The CDR3 reads CASSERGGDYEQYF. The CDR3, as DNA: TGTGCCAGCAGTGAAAGGGGGGGGGATTACGAGCAGTACTTC.

V is TRBV18 and J is TRBJ1-1; 7 bases are a match to TRBD1. Per the germline V gene, CDR1 is KGHSH and CDR2 is LQKENI. The CDR3 runs 13 residues. J was trimmed by 7 bases and V by 3 bases; bases with no gene match: 5. CDR3 nucleotide sequence: TGTGCCAGCTCACCGGGACAGCAAGTTGAAGCTTTCTTT. This sequence encodes CASSPGQQVEAFF.

This clone was seen a few times. The chain links TRBV21-1 to TRBJ2-4; the D call of TRBD1 is as the table states it, not checked on the DNA. TRBV21-1 is described as a pseudogene. The CDR3 is made up of 15 amino acids. CDR3 coding DNA: TGTGCCAGCGGGTTAGACAGGGGGTGTTTTGACATTCAGTACTTC. It translates to CASGLDRGCFDIQYF.